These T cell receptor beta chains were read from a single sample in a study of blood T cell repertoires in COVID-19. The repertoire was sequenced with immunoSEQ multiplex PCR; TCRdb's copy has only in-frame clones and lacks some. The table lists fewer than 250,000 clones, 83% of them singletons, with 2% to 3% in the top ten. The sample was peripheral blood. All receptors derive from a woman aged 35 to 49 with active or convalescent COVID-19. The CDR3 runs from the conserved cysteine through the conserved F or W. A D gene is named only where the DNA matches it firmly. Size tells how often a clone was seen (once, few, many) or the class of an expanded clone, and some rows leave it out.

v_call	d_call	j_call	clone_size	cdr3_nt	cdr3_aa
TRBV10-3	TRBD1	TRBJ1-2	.	TGTGCCATCAGGCAGGGGGTTAGTTACTATGGCTACACCTTC	CAIRQGVSYYGYTF
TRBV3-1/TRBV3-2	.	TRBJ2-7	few	TGTGCCAGCAGCCCGGGACATAAATACGAGCAGTACTTC	CASSPGHKYEQYF
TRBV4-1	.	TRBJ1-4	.	TGCGCCAGCACCCGAGGGAGGACGGTCGGGGAAAAACTGTTTTTT	CASTRGRTVGEKLFF
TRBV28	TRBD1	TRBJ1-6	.	TGTGCCAGCAGCCCGCCGACAGGGAATAATTCACCCCTCCACTTT	CASSPPTGNNSPLHF
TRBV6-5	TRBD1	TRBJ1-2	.	TGTGCCAGCAGGCCCCTTGACAGGGAGAATGGCTACACCTTC	CASRPLDRENGYTF
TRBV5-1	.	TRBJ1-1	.	TGCGCCAGCAGCCGGGAGGACGGGACTGGGACTGAAGCTTTCTTT	CASSREDGTGTEAFF
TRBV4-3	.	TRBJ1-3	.	TGCGCCAGCAGCCTAACGGTGGGAGCTGGAAACACCATATATTTT	CASSLTVGAGNTIYF
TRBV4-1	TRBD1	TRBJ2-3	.	TGCGCCAGCAGCCAAGGGTCTCAGGGGGCATCAGATACGCAGTATTTT	CASSQGSQGASDTQYF
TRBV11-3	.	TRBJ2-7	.	TGTGCCAGCAGCCCATCGAGACTAGCCTACGAGCAGTACTTC	CASSPSRLAYEQYF
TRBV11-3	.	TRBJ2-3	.	TGTGCCAGCAGCTTAGTACAGACCACAGATACGCAGTATTTT	CASSLVQTTDTQYF
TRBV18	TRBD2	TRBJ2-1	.	TGTGCCAGCTCACCACGGCGGGAGAAATTCTACAATGAGCAGTTCTTC	CASSPRREKFYNEQFF
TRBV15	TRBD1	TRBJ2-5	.	TGTGCCACCAGCAGGCAGGACAGGGTGGAGGAGACCCAGTACTTC	CATSRQDRVEETQYF
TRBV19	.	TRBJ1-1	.	TGTGCCAGTACAGGGGAAGTGAACACTGAAGCTTTCTTT	CASTGEVNTEAFF
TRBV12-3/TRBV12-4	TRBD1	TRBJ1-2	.	TGTGCCAGCCGACGGGACAGGAACTATGGCTACACCTTC	CASRRDRNYGYTF
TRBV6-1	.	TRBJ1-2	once	TGTGCCAGCAGTGAAGGTTGGGTCGGGGTGACACTTGGCTACACCTTC	CASSEGWVGVTLGYTF
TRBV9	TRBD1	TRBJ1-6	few	TGTGCCAGCAGCGTAGAGGGACAGAACTATAATTCACCCCTCCACTTT	CASSVEGQNYNSPLHF
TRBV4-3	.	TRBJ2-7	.	TGCGCCAGCAGCCAAGATGCAGGGTCCGCCTACGAGCAGTACTTC	CASSQDAGSAYEQYF
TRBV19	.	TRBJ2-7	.	TGTGCCAGTAGTCTACGGGACTCCCACTCCTACGAGCAGTACTTC	CASSLRDSHSYEQYF
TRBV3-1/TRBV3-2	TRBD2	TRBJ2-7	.	TGTGCCAGCAGCCTCGGGACTAGCGGAGCCTACGAGCAGTACTTC	CASSLGTSGAYEQYF
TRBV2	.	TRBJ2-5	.	TGTGCCAGCAGGACCACACCCGGGGAGACCCAGTACTTC	CASRTTPGETQYF
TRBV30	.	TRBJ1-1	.	TGTGCCTGGAGTTACAGGGTTTTGGGCACTGAAGCTTTCTTT	CAWSYRVLGTEAFF
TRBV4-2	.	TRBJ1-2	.	TGTGCCAGCAGCCAAGATTCCCAGGCAAACTATGGCTACACCTTC	CASSQDSQANYGYTF
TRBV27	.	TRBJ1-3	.	TGTGCCAGCAGCAAACAGGGTTTTGGAAACACCATATATTTT	CASSKQGFGNTIYF
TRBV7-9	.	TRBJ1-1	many	TGTGCCAGCAGCTTAGCGGGCGCGGGGGGACGGGCTGAAGCTTTCTTT	CASSLAGAGGRAEAFF
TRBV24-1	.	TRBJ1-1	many	TGTGCCACCAGTGATCGCACGACAGGCGGAGGCACTGAAGCTTTCTTT	CATSDRTTGGGTEAFF
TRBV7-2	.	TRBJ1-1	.	TGTGCCAGCAGCTTAGTGGGGGCAGAGGCTGAAGCTTTCTTT	CASSLVGAEAEAFF
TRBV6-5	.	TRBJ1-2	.	TGTGCCAGCAGTTACGGCCAGGCCCCATGGGGCTACACCTTC	CASSYGQAPWGYTF
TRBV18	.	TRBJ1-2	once	TGTGCCAGCTCAGGCGGACAGAACTATGGCTACACCTTC	CASSGGQNYGYTF
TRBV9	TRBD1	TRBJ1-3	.	TGTGCCAGCAGCCCTACGGACAGGGCTGGAAACACCATATATTTT	CASSPTDRAGNTIYF
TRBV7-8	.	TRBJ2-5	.	TGTGCCAGCAGCGACAGAGAGACCCAGTACTTC	CASSDRETQYF
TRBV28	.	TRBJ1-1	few	TGTGCCAGCCTTGAGGTGAGGAGATCGTATACTGAAGCTTTCTTT	CASLEVRRSYTEAFF
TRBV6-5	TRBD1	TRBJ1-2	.	TGTGCCAGCAGTCCGGGAGGACAGGGAGGAGGCTACACCTTC	CASSPGGQGGGYTF
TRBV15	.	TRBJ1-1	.	TGTGCCACCAGCAGACAGGGGAACACTGAAGCTTTCTTT	CATSRQGNTEAFF
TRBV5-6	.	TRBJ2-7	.	TGTGCCAGCAGCTTTAGGGGCAGCTTCTACGAGCAGTACTTC	CASSFRGSFYEQYF
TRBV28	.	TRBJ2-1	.	TGTGCCAGCAGTGCTACGACAGAGTACAATGAGCAGTTCTTC	CASSATTEYNEQFF
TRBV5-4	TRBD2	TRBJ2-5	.	TGTGCCAGCAGCCCCGGGACTAGCGGCGAAGAGACCCAGTACTTC	CASSPGTSGEETQYF
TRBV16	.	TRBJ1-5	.	TGTGCCAGCAGCCTCCCCGCGGCGGGGCCCCAGCATTTT	CASSLPAAGPQHF
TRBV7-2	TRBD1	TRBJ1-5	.	TGTGCCAGCAGCGCCGCCAGGGGGCGGGAGCCCCAGCATTTT	CASSAARGREPQHF
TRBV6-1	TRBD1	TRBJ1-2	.	TGTGCCAGCAGGGAAGACAGGGCCGCTAACTATGGCTACACCTTC	CASREDRAANYGYTF
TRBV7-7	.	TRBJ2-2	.	TGTGCTAGCGCCCAGGGATGGAACACCGGGGAGCTGTTTTTT	CASAQGWNTGELFF
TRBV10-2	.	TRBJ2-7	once	TGCGCCAGCAGTGACTACAGCGGGTCCTACGAGCAGTACTTC	CASSDYSGSYEQYF
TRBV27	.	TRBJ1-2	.	TGTGCCAGCAGTTTATGGGCGTCCGCAGACTATGGCTACACCTTC	CASSLWASADYGYTF
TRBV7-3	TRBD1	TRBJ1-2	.	TGTGCCAGCAGCTTAACCGGACAGGTGAATGGCTACACCTTC	CASSLTGQVNGYTF
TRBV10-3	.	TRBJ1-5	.	TGTGCCATCAGTGAACAACGGGAAGGCAATCAGCCCCAGCATTTT	CAISEQREGNQPQHF
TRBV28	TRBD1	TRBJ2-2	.	TGTGCCAGCAGTTATGCCGGGACAGGGTACACCGGGGAGCTGTTTTTT	CASSYAGTGYTGELFF
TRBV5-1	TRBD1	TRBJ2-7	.	TGCGCCAGCCAAACCGGGACAGGGGGCGTCGAGCAGTACTTC	CASQTGTGGVEQYF
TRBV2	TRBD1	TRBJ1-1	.	TGTGCCAGCGTGGATACGACAGGGGAGGGTGGAGCTTTCTTT	CASVDTTGEGGAFF
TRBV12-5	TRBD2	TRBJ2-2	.	TGTGCTAGTGGTTTGGCTCGAGCGGGAGTGGTCGCCGGGGAGCTGTTTTTT	CASGLARAGVVAGELFF
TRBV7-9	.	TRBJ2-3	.	TGTGCCAGCAGCTTAACGGGAGCCAACACAGATACGCAGTATTTT	CASSLTGANTDTQYF
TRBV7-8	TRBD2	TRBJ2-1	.	TGTGCCAGCAGCTTACGGAGGCAGGGAGGGCGAAATGAGCAGTTCTTC	CASSLRRQGGRNEQFF
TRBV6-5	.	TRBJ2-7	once	TGTGCCAGCAAGAGGACAGAAAGCGAGCAGTACTTC	CASKRTESEQYF
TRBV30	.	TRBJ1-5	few	TGTGCCTGGAGCGAGGGTGGGGGCGGTGGCAATCAGCCCCAGCATTTT	CAWSEGGGGGNQPQHF
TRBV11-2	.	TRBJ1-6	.	TGTGCCAGCAGCATAACAGGTTCTCCTAATTCACCCCTCCACTTT	CASSITGSPNSPLHF
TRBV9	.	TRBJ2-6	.	TGTGCCAGCAGCGTAGCCCCAGTGAGGGCTGGGGCCAACGTCCTGACTTTC	CASSVAPVRAGANVLTF
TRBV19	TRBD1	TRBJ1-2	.	TGTGCCAGTAGATCCGGAACAGGGGGCGCAGGGGGCTACACCTTC	CASRSGTGGAGGYTF
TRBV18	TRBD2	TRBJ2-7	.	TGTGCCAGCTCACCAGGACTAGCGGGAGGTGATCGGGACGAGCAGTACTTC	CASSPGLAGGDRDEQYF